This T cell receptor (beta chain) was profiled in a study of blood T cell repertoires in COVID-19. Whole-study context: Acute and convalescent COVID-19 specimens originated in the United States, Italy and Spain. In each case, the material was cDNA or gDNA derived from T cells, B-cell-depleted T cells, or PBMCs.

Trimming left V 6 bases short and J 8 bases short, with 9 bases between. The germline CDR1 and CDR2 sequences are WSHSY and SAAADI. The CDR3 is made up of 11 amino acids. Per the study methods: Reference gene primer amplification yielded estimated nucleated cell counts. The assay was immunoSEQ multiplex PCR, and TCRdb's table has in-frame clones only and misses some. V, J and clone size were drawn from that table, and D and trimming were deduced from the DNA. The top ten clones hold roughly 6.5% of a sample with 300,000 or so clones, roughly nine tenths of them seen once. Sequenced sample: peripheral blood. The rearrangement joins TRBV10-2 to TRBJ2-3; TRBD1 might be the D (6 bases). The clonotype was recovered from a man aged 18 to 35 who had recovered from COVID-19. In DNA, the CDR3 is TGCGCCAGCAGGGACAGTATTACGCAGTATTTT. As protein: CASRDSITQYF.